This paragraph covers one T cell receptor (beta chain) sequence. Its antigen is undetermined. Amplified TCR beta CDR3 regions came from RNA transcripts. TCR CDR3 underwent first-round RT-PCR with the HTBI primer set. TCRdb reprocessed the multiplex PCR reads with MiXCR, giving one entry per CDR3 protein. Seen here are 480,000 or so distinct CDR3 sequences, approximately 15% observed once, and the top ten hold less than 20%. This entry comes from a study of T cells in Graves' hyperthyroidism and ophthalmopathy. Whole-study results and caveats: The authors' 13 V-J model separated ophthalmopathy from stable hyperthyroidism.

Germline assignment: CDR1 SGHRS and CDR2 YFSETQ. J was trimmed by 8 bases and V by 2 bases; bases with no gene match: 7. The CDR3 runs 15 residues. Pregnant or lactating patients were excluded, as were those with uncontrolled infection or other autoimmune disease. For the diagnoses, clinical symptoms, serum thyroxine and TRAb, thyroid ultrasound and orbital computed tomography were used. This sequence originates from a woman aged 18-29 years with Graves' hyperthyroidism. The sequenced material came from blood. V gene TRBV5-1 combines with J gene TRBJ2-2; 9 bases agree with TRBD2. CDR3 in amino acids: CASSLGGRAAGELFF. The CDR3 coding sequence is TGCGCCAGCAGCTTAGGCGGGAGGGCCGCGGGGGAGCTGTTTTTT.